These 18 T cell receptor beta chains were all obtained from the same sample, sequenced in a study of cytotoxic CD8 clonotypes in ibrutinib-treated CLL. Sequencing was performed with immunoSEQ multiplex PCR; in TCRdb, only in-frame clones are kept and a portion is missing. Among 250,000 or so clones listed, 70% were seen once. This sample comprised PBMCs, obtained after 24 months of ibrutinib treatment. These receptor sequences come from a human donor with chronic lymphocytic leukemia.

This clone was seen a few times. The chain couples TRBV6-5 to TRBJ2-2; unclear D gene. Trimming took off 2 bases at V and 5 bases at J, with 6 bases between the two ends. The CDR3 covers 13 residues. Germline lookup yields CDR1 MNHEY and CDR2 SVGAGI. The CDR3 region is CASSYTATGELFF. CDR3 in DNA: TGTGCCAGCAGTTACACAGCGACCGGGGAGCTGTTTTTT.

The chain employs TRBV5-1 and TRBJ2-3; the D gene is possibly TRBD1 (5 bases). Germline CDR1 and CDR2: SGHRS and YFSETQ. The CDR3 totals 12 residues. Trimming left V 4 bases short and J 5 bases short, with 8 bases between. CDR3 nucleotide sequence: TGCGCCAGCAGCAAGCAGGGAGATACGCAGTATTTT. It encodes CASSKQGDTQYF.

The J gene is TRBJ2-1, the V gene TRBV19; TRBD2 aligns across 12 bases. The CDR3 extends over 15 amino acids. Germline V gives CDR1 LNHDA, CDR2 SQIVND (reference sequence). V lost 5 bases and J lost 4; bases outside the gene matches: 3. For the CDR3, the DNA is TGTGCCAGTAGTCTAGGACTAGCGGGGTACAATGAGCAGTTCTTC. As protein: CASSLGLAGYNEQFF.

For the CDR3, the DNA is TGTGCCAGCAGCCGGGGACAGGCCACTGAAGCTTTCTTT. Its translation is CASSRGQATEAFF. The chain uses TRBV25-1 and TRBJ1-1, with TRBD1 matching 8 bases. This CDR3 comprises 13 residues. V was clipped by 6 bases and J by 4 bases; unmatched bases: 4. Germline V gene data show CDR1 as MGHDK and CDR2 as SYGVNS.

The chain combines TRBV10-3 with TRBJ2-3; D call uncertain. The germline CDR1 and CDR2 sequences are ENHRY and SYGVKD. This CDR3 region has 14 residues. V was cut by 4 bases and J by 3 bases, with 11 bases left in between. CDR3 in amino acids: CAISGTIATDTQYF. CDR3 nucleotides: TGTGCCATCAGTGGAACAATAGCAACAGATACGCAGTATTTT.

The chain carries TRBV25-1 and TRBJ2-5; 15 bases are a match to TRBD2. The CDR3 loop spans 14 amino acids. Germline V CDR1 and CDR2: MGHDK, SYGVNS. Trimming at V came to 10 bases and at J to 5 bases, leaving 5 bases not matched to a gene. This CDR3 is CATLGLAGGETQYF. The CDR3 DNA follows: TGTGCCACACTGGGACTAGCGGGAGGCGAGACCCAGTACTTC.

This sequence joins TRBV9 and TRBJ2-1; 7 nucleotides agree with TRBD2. CDR1 is SGDLS, CDR2 YYNGEE, per germline. V lost 3 bases, J lost 8 bases, and 14 bases stayed unmatched. The CDR3 runs to 16 residues. The CDR3 spells CASSAALGLPRDEQFF. CDR3 coding DNA: TGTGCCAGCAGCGCCGCACTGGGACTACCCAGGGATGAGCAGTTCTTC.

This chain connects TRBV10-3 to TRBJ2-2, with D unclear. The germline CDR1 and CDR2 sequences are ENHRY and SYGVKD. This CDR3 contains 12 residues. V lost 4 bases, J lost 6 bases, and 6 bases lay in between. CDR3 coding DNA: TGTGCCATCAGTGGGCACGCCGGGGAGCTGTTTTTT. Protein sequence: CAISGHAGELFF.

The chain uses TRBV25-1 and TRBJ2-7; 8 nucleotides agree with TRBD1. Per the germline V gene, CDR1 is MGHDK and CDR2 is SYGVNS. The trim removed 5 bases at V and 3 bases at J, leaving 6 bases unmatched. The CDR3 extends over 14 amino acids. In DNA form, the CDR3 reads TGTGCCAGCAGTCATCGGGACAGGCTCTACGAGCAGTACTTC. Its protein product is CASSHRDRLYEQYF.

In its sample, this clone was seen a few times. The chain joins TRBV28 to TRBJ1-2, with D possibly TRBD1 on 5 matching bases. Germline CDR1 reads MDHEN; CDR2 reads SYDVKM. Trimming took 4 bases from V and 5 from J, leaving 17 bases between them. This CDR3 spans 15 amino acids. The DNA of the CDR3 is TGTGCCAGCAGTTCTCTCTCCCAGGGTTTTTATGGCTACACCTTC. It codes for CASSSLSQGFYGYTF.

The chain recombines TRBV18 with TRBJ2-3; possibly TRBD1 or TRBD2 for D (5 bases each). CDR1 and CDR2 from the germline V gene are KGHSH and LQKENI. Trimming took 10 bases from V and 3 from J, leaving 20 bases between them. The CDR3 has 15 amino acids. CDR3 region: CATSVGTARTDTQYF. CDR3 sequence (DNA): TGTGCCACCTCGGTAGGGACGGCGAGAACAGATACGCAGTATTTT. The variable domain in full, with the rest retrieved from reference TRBV18 and TRBJ2-3, is NAGVMQNPRHLVRRRGQEARLRCSPMKGHSHVYWYRQLPEEGLKFMVYLQKENIIDESGMPKERFSAEFPKEGPSILRIQQVVRGDSAAYFCATSVGTARTDTQYFGPGTRLTVL.

This sequence joins TRBV11-2 and TRBJ2-1, with TRBD2 as a possible D gene (6 bases). The germline V and J ends were trimmed by 0 bases and 3 bases, with 21 bases remaining between them. Germline CDR1 reads SGHAT; CDR2 reads FQNNGV. The CDR3 is made up of 19 amino acids. As DNA, the CDR3 is TGTGCCAGCAGCTTAGATACCCTGAGCTCGCGGGGAAGCTACAATGAGCAGTTCTTC. Protein: CASSLDTLSSRGSYNEQFF. Filled out from reference TRBV11-2 and TRBJ2-1, the complete variable domain reads EAGVAQSPRYKIIEKRQSVAFWCNPISGHATLYWYQQILGQGPKLLIQFQNNGVVDDSQLPKDRFSAERLKGVDSTLKIQPAKLEDSAVYLCASSLDTLSSRGSYNEQFFGPGTRLTVL.

J is TRBJ2-1 and V is TRBV29-1; 8 bases are shared with TRBD2. Per the germline V gene, CDR1 is SQVTM and CDR2 is ANQGSEA. The junction had 8 bases not matched to a gene; V was cut back by 3 bases and J by 1 base. CDR3 length equals 16 residues. Written as DNA, the CDR3 is TGCAGCGTTGACCTAGCGGGTGGTGGGTCCTACAATGAGCAGTTCTTC. Residues: CSVDLAGGGSYNEQFF.

Of note for this clone: The sample holds other DNA sequences that translate to the same CDR3. The gene calls are TRBV20-1 and TRBJ1-1; D is unclear. CDR3 size: 10 residues. CDR1 and CDR2 (germline): DFQATT, SNEGSKA (reference sequence). V dropped 1 base and J dropped 8 bases, with 5 bases sitting between them. The CDR3 loop reads CSARGREAFF. CDR3 DNA: TGCAGTGCTAGAGGCAGAGAAGCTTTCTTT.

The chain combines TRBV2 with TRBJ1-1; 7 bases fit TRBD1. This CDR3 spans 13 amino acids. Germline loops: CDR1 SNHLY, CDR2 FYNNEI. V dropped 6 bases and J dropped 3; count of bases not matched to a gene: 4. The CDR3 protein is CASRQGRDTEAFF. For the CDR3, the DNA is TGTGCCAGCAGACAGGGGAGGGACACTGAAGCTTTCTTT.

The chain is built from TRBV11-2 and TRBJ2-1; 9 nucleotides align to TRBD2. CDR3 length: 15 residues. V was clipped by 1 base and J by 5 bases; unmatched bases: 3. Germline assignment: CDR1 SGHAT and CDR2 FQNNGV. The CDR3 is CASSLGGGRDNEQFF. CDR3 nucleotides: TGTGCCAGCAGCTTAGGTGGCGGGAGGGACAATGAGCAGTTCTTC.

This chain links TRBV5-1 with TRBJ2-7, with 8 bases identical to TRBD2. CDR3 length equals 16 residues. Germline loops: CDR1 SGHRS, CDR2 YFSETQ. V trimming: 0 bases; J trimming: 1 base; junction bases outside the gene matches: 6. The CDR3 DNA sequence: TGCGCCAGCAGCTTGGTACAGCGGGAGTGGTCCTACGAGCAGTACTTC. This gives the protein CASSLVQREWSYEQYF.

This clone was counted a few times. The chain has TRBV11-3 and TRBJ1-1, with a tentative D call TRBD1 (5 bases). The CDR3 length is 15 residues. With 3 bases removed from V and 1 base from J, the gap between germline ends came to 12 bases. Germline V CDR1 and CDR2: SGHNT, YENEEA. The CDR3 loop reads CASSFFRDGNTEAFF. The CDR3 DNA is TGTGCCAGCAGCTTCTTCCGGGACGGGAACACTGAAGCTTTCTTT.